This T cell receptor beta chain was identified during a study of blood T cells in healthy people across ages. V was cut by 7 bases and J by 5 bases, with 4 bases left in between. The CDR3 sequence is 10 residues long. In germline, CDR1 is SEHNR, CDR2 FQNEAQ (reference sequence). Alongside a J-beta primer mix, a sample-barcoded 5' primer served in a second PCR lasting roughly 7 to 11 cycles. TCRdb used MiXCR to reprocess the 5' RACE reads, holding one entry per CDR3 protein. Of 1.2 million to 1.5 million distinct CDR3 sequences in the sample, 59% are singletons; the top ten hold 6.5% to 8%. Sequencing input: blood. The V call is TRBV7-9, the J call TRBJ2-3; D gene ambiguous. The TCR was taken from a man aged 18 to 29 in good health. The CDR3 bases are TGTGCCAGCAACGTAGATACGCAGTATTTT. Its protein product is CASNVDTQYF.